This T cell receptor (beta chain) was observed in a study of control samples from healthy donors and cancer patients. Produced via immunoSEQ multiplex PCR; TCRdb's table is partial and in-frame only. There are approximately 100,000 clones in the sample; 90% occur only once, and over 3% lies in the top ten. V lost 0 bases, J lost 2 bases, and 13 bases lay in between. The CDR3 is 17 residues long. Germline CDR1 is ENHRY and CDR2 is SYGVKD. The sequence was collected from a woman aged 18-35 years in good health. The rearrangement joins TRBV10-3 to TRBJ1-4; TRBD1 might be the D (6 bases). The sequenced material came from blood. The CDR3, as DNA: TGTGCCATCAGTGAGTCGGGCAGGGGTGCGACTAATGAAAAACTGTTTTTT. The encoded protein is CAISESGRGATNEKLFF.